This section outlines one T cell receptor beta chain sequence together with its context. This sample stems from a study of blood T cell repertoires in COVID-19. The method was immunoSEQ multiplex PCR; TCRdb's version includes in-frame clones alone and lacks a portion of them. Among 150,000 to 200,000 clones listed, around nine tenths were seen once. V was shortened by 1 base and J by 2 bases, with 14 bases between the two germline ends. The CDR3 has 16 amino acids. The V gene's germline CDR1 is LGHNA and CDR2 YNFKEQ. The receptor's source is a man between 60 and 75 years old with active or convalescent COVID-19. The specimen sequenced was peripheral blood. The rearrangement links TRBV4-2 to TRBJ1-2; maybe TRBD1 (5 bases). The CDR3 DNA is TGTGCCAGCAGCCAAGCCGCGGGGGAGGGGAACTATGGCTACACCTTC. This translates into CASSQAAGEGNYGYTF.